The clone carrying this TCR beta chain has a count of ten or more. The antigen is not known. These data come from a study of CD8 T cells in ankylosing spondylitis. Study-wide points: According to the report, clones linked to the disease were significantly enriched in matched synovial fluid samples taken from ankylosing spondylitis patients. Ankylosing spondylitis blood seemed to carry a telltale TCR beta motif made of under ten highly homologous variants. In the blood and synovial fluid of reactive arthritis, some motif variants had been previously reported.

Quantitative molecular-barcoded 5'-RACE generated the TCR beta libraries. MiXCR, run by TCRdb on the 5' RACE reads, gives a single entry per CDR3 protein. The table records about 460,000 distinct CDR3 sequences, over 4% of them present only once. The sequencing sample was made of blood, either unsorted or a sorted T cell fraction (not recorded which). The TCR sequence derives from a male donor with ankylosing spondylitis.

The CDR3 sequence is CASSGRDSNTGELFF. In DNA, the CDR3 is TGTGCCAGCAGTGGTCGGGACTCTAACACCGGGGAGCTGTTTTTT. The rearrangement links TRBV6-1 to TRBJ2-2; D is perhaps TRBD2 (6 bases). V gave up 4 bases and J gave up 2 bases, with 11 bases separating them. The CDR3 consists of 15 residues. Germline lookup yields CDR1 MNHNS and CDR2 SASEGT.